What follows are 32 T cell receptor beta chains derived from one specimen sequenced in a study of CD8+CD57+ T cells in acquired aplastic anemia. The patients chosen for sequencing had shown expansion of CD8+CD57+ cells (detected by flow cytometry). According to the study, genomic DNA was the template for TCR beta VDJ and CDR3 profiling. TCRdb recomputed calls from the reads with MiXCR, one row per CDR3 protein. The sample shows about half a million distinct CDR3 sequences, around 33% of them seen only once. The sample consisted of sorted CD4+, CD8+, or CD8+CD57+ T cells (not recorded which) from PBMCs. These receptors were obtained from a human donor with aplastic anemia.

The sample holds a few counts of this clonotype. The chain employs TRBV25-1 and TRBJ2-1, with unresolved D. V lost 6 bases and J lost 2, with 11 bases in between. The germline gives CDR1 MGHDK, CDR2 SYGVNS. This CDR3 comprises 14 residues. The CDR3 loop reads CASSVQRAYNEQFF. The CDR3 region has the DNA TGTGCCAGCAGCGTACAACGGGCCTACAATGAGCAGTTCTTC.

This clonotype has at least ten counts. This chain connects TRBV19 to TRBJ1-5; D gene uncertain. The CDR3 runs 15 residues. V was shortened by 7 bases and J by 4 bases, with 17 bases between the two germline ends. Germline V lookup: CDR1 LNHDA, CDR2 SQIVND (reference sequence). CDR3: CASTSLFDGNQPQHF. The CDR3 DNA reads as TGTGCCAGTACTTCACTATTTGATGGGAATCAGCCCCAGCATTTT.

The chain links TRBV7-2 to TRBJ2-7; D gene unclear. V lost 1 base to trimming and J lost 2 bases, with 15 bases between them. CDR1 SGHTA and CDR2 FQGNSA come from the germline V gene. The CDR3 extends over 16 amino acids. CDR3 sequence (DNA): TGTGCCAGCAGCTTAGGTTCTGTCAGCCTCACCTACGAGCAGTACTTC. It specifies CASSLGSVSLTYEQYF.

This clonotype was seen a handful of times. This rearrangement joins TRBV7-9 to TRBJ1-2; D perhaps matches TRBD1 (5 bases). Germline V gene sequence: CDR1 SEHNR, CDR2 FQNEAQ (reference sequence). V lost 3 bases, J lost 2 bases, and 16 bases lay in between. The CDR3 length is 16 residues. CDR3 residues: CASSFEGSLENYGYTF. For the CDR3, the DNA is TGTGCCAGCAGCTTTGAGGGGTCCCTAGAAAACTATGGCTACACCTTC.

This clonotype was picked up a small number of times. At one end, the junction sequence differs from germline, possibly due to a read error. The chain is built from TRBV25-1 and TRBJ1-5, with D maybe TRBD1 (5 bases). CDR1 is MGHDK, CDR2 SYGVNS, per germline. The CDR3 is 14 amino acids. CDR3 sequence: CTSSESWGNQPQHF. Here the CDR3 DNA reads TGTACCAGCAGTGAATCGTGGGGGAATCAGCCCCAGCATTTT.

A few counts support this clonotype. This may be a read error: a much more frequent sequence differs by one nucleotide. CDR3 sequence reads: CASSEPGPSLSTEAFF. Written as DNA, the CDR3 is TGCGCCAGCAGTGAACCGGGGCCATCCCTGAGCACTGAAGCTTTCTTT. The gene calls are TRBV25-1 and TRBJ1-1; D might be TRBD1 (5 bases). CDR3 size: 16 residues. Germline values: CDR1 MGHDK, CDR2 SYGVNS.

The chain joins TRBV12-3 or TRBV12-4 to TRBJ1-2; D gene ambiguous. The V end lost 1 base, the J end lost 13 bases, and 7 bases lay between the germline ends. The CDR3 is 10 amino acids. The chain's CDR3 is CASSLGLVTF. In DNA form, the CDR3 reads TGTGCCAGCAGTTTAGGGCTAGTCACCTTC.

CDR3: CASKTGTSDYEQYF. The CDR3 DNA reads TGTGCCAGTAAAACCGGGACTAGCGACTACGAGCAGTACTTC. This chain links TRBV19 with TRBJ2-7; TRBD2 agrees at 10 bases. The CDR3 is 14 residues long. Germline trimming cut 7 bases from V and 3 bases from J; bases unmatched to any gene: 6. The V gene's germline CDR1 is LNHDA and CDR2 SQIVND (reference sequence). Filled out from reference TRBV19 and TRBJ2-7, the complete variable domain reads DGGITQSPKYLFRKEGQNVTLSCEQNLNHDAMYWYRQDPGQGLRLIYYSQIVNDFQKGDIAEGYSVSREKKESFPLTVTSAQKNPTAFYLCASKTGTSDYEQYFGPGTRLTVT.

The chain recombines TRBV20-1 with TRBJ2-7, with 14 bases identical to TRBD2. This CDR3 contains 17 residues. Germline CDR1 DFQATT, CDR2 SNEGSKA (reference sequence). The V gene end was trimmed by 6 bases and the J gene end by 0 bases; junction bases not matched to a gene: 10. This CDR3 reads CSATTGTSGSPSYEQYF. In nucleotides, the CDR3 is TGCAGTGCCACGACCGGGACTAGCGGGAGCCCCTCCTACGAGCAGTACTTC.

Ten or more counts support this clonotype. A read error is likely, as this CDR3 ends without the conserved phenylalanine or tryptophan. The chain is built from TRBV29-1 and TRBJ1-2; a weak D match, TRBD1 (5 bases). The germline V and J ends were trimmed by 6 bases and 4 bases, with 12 bases remaining between them. Germline V gene data show CDR1 as SQVTM and CDR2 as ANQGSEA. The CDR3 has 12 amino acids. The CDR3 protein is CSVGVLGYGYTL. CDR3 DNA: TGCAGCGTAGGGGTATTGGGCTATGGCTACACCCTC.

The chain is built from TRBV10-3 and TRBJ2-5, with a possible D match to TRBD2 (5 bases). CDR1 is ENHRY, CDR2 SYGVKD, per germline. This CDR3 comprises 13 residues. Deletions cut 10 bases from V and 4 bases from J, with 16 bases between. This chain's CDR3 is CASSLAKGETQYF. The CDR3 DNA reads TGTGCCAGCAGCTTAGCGAAGGGAGAGACCCAGTACTTC.

The V call is TRBV6-4, the J call TRBJ2-2; TRBD1 is a possible D gene (5 bases). Deletions cut 0 bases from V and 4 bases from J, with 12 bases between. The CDR3 length is 16 residues. Per germline, CDR1 MRHNA and CDR2 SNTAGT. The CDR3 bases are TGTGCCAGCAGTGACTCGAGTAGGGGAAGCACCGGGGAGCTGTTTTTT. Translated, it gives CASSDSSRGSTGELFF.

This clonotype was seen ten or more times. The rearrangement joins TRBV10-2 to TRBJ2-4; 7 positions agree with TRBD2. Germline V gene lookup returns CDR1 WSHSY and CDR2 SAAADI. The CDR3 totals 18 residues. V gave up 0 bases and J gave up 2 bases; unmatched junction bases: 10. The CDR3 is CASSESVGGSGTKNIQYF. In DNA, the CDR3 is TGCGCCAGCAGTGAGTCGGTGGGCGGGAGTGGGACCAAAAACATTCAGTACTTC.

About this clonotype: A read error may be the cause here, since a much bigger clone is one base away. The chain is built from TRBV7-6 and TRBJ1-3, with TRBD1 matching over 8 bases. The germline gives CDR1 SGHVS, CDR2 FNYEAQ. CDR3 length: 14 amino acids. This chain's CDR3 is CASSAGGSGNTTYF. For the CDR3, the DNA is TGTGCCAGCAGCGCAGGGGGCTCTGGAAACACCACATATTTT. The full variable domain, with the rest looked up from reference TRBV7-6 and TRBJ1-3, is GAGVSQSPRYKVTKRGQDVALRCDPISGHVSLYWYRQALGQGPEFLTYFNYEAQQDKSGLPNDRFSAERPEGSISTLTIQRTEQRDSAMYRCASSAGGSGNTTYFGEGSWLTVV.

With regard to this clonotype: Possible read error: a much larger clone is one base away. The rearrangement uses TRBV19 and TRBJ1-2; weak D call: TRBD1 (6 bases). CDR3 length: 14 amino acids. Per the germline V gene, CDR1 is LNHDA and CDR2 is SQIVND (reference sequence). V lost 7 bases, J lost 7 bases, and 19 bases lay in between. CDR3 amino acids: CASKNTGTDCGYTF. In DNA form, the CDR3 reads TGTGCCAGTAAGAATACAGGGACCGACTGTGGCTACACCTTC.

This clonotype was picked up a small number of times. The chain combines TRBV4-2 with TRBJ1-2; 10 positions agree with TRBD1. This CDR3 is built from 17 residues. Germline loops: CDR1 LGHNA, CDR2 YNFKEQ. The ends lost 1 base at V and 4 bases at J; junction bases unmatched: 9. The CDR3 sequence: CASSQVRRDRGTYGYTF. The CDR3 DNA follows: TGTGCCAGCAGCCAAGTTCGCCGGGACAGGGGAACCTATGGCTACACCTTC.

The J gene is TRBJ2-3, the V gene TRBV11-2; TRBD2 matches at 7 bases. The CDR3 covers 16 residues. V gave up 0 bases and J gave up 3 bases; unmatched junction bases: 6. The germline gives CDR1 SGHAT, CDR2 FQNNGV. CDR3 in amino acids: CASSLDTAGLTDTQYF. CDR3 nucleotide sequence: TGTGCCAGCAGCTTAGATACAGCGGGATTGACAGATACGCAGTATTTT.

This clonotype was observed a handful of times. The V gene is TRBV12-3 or TRBV12-4, the J gene TRBJ2-7; TRBD2 might be the D (6 bases). Deletions cut 6 bases from V and 6 bases from J, with 12 bases between. The CDR3 spans 12 residues. CDR3 loop: CASRLTSSEQYF. The CDR3 nucleotides are TGTGCCAGCAGGTTGACTAGTTCCGAGCAGTACTTC.

The V call is TRBV7-9, the J call TRBJ1-2, with D uncertain. The germline gives CDR1 SEHNR, CDR2 FQNEAQ (reference sequence). The CDR3 covers 13 residues. V was pared by 6 bases and J by 6 bases, with 14 bases between. This CDR3 is CASSFVAGNGYTF. The CDR3 DNA reads as TGTGCCAGCAGTTTCGTCGCGGGTAATGGCTACACCTTC.

V and J are TRBV30 and TRBJ1-6, with D unresolved. The germline V and J ends were trimmed by 4 bases and 10 bases, with 20 bases remaining between them. The CDR3 loop spans 15 amino acids. Germline CDR1 and CDR2: GTSNPN and SVGIG (reference sequence). The CDR3 here is CAWNYGGQIGSPLHF. CDR3 sequence (DNA): TGTGCCTGGAATTATGGAGGGCAGATAGGATCACCCCTCCACTTT.

This clonotype was seen repeatedly, ten times or more. The genes are TRBV24-1 and TRBJ1-5; D is unclear. V lost 4 bases and J 5 bases, leaving 20 bases between the germline ends. Per the germline V gene, CDR1 is KGHDR and CDR2 is SFDVKD. There are 17 residues in the CDR3. The DNA of the CDR3 is TGTGCCACCAGTGACCCCCAAGGACTGGTTAGGGATCAGCCCCAGCATTTT. Its protein product is CATSDPQGLVRDQPQHF.

This clonotype was found a few times. This chain joins TRBV19 and TRBJ1-5, with TRBD1 as a possible D gene (6 bases). The CDR3 runs 15 residues. The germline V gene has CDR1 LNHDA and CDR2 SQIVND (reference sequence). Trimming pared 9 bases from V and 7 bases from J, leaving 22 bases between. The CDR3 DNA reads as TGTGCCAGCAGCTTGTACGGGGGGCAAGGACAGCCCCAGCATTTT. As protein: CASSLYGGQGQPQHF.

On this clonotype itself: Given the absence of the conserved phenylalanine or tryptophan at the CDR3 end, a read error is likely. This chain connects TRBV20-1 to TRBJ2-1; no definite D call. With 3 bases removed from V and 6 bases from J, the gap between germline ends came to 6 bases. This CDR3 is 11 amino acids long. Germline lookup yields CDR1 DFQATT and CDR2 SNEGSKA (reference sequence). CDR3 bases: TGCAGTGCTAGCCCGGTCAATGAGCAGTTCCTC. Translated: CSASPVNEQFL.

In this sample, this clonotype turned up a few times. The CDR3 DNA follows: TGCAGTGCTAGTTCATGGGGGGGCGGCTACACCTTC. Translating it yields CSASSWGGGYTF. The chain carries TRBV20-1 and TRBJ1-2; perhaps TRBD1 as D (6 bases). Trimming removed 3 bases at V and 8 bases at J, with 13 bases between. Germline-derived CDR1 and CDR2 are DFQATT and SNEGSKA (reference sequence). The length of the CDR3 is 12 residues.

The chain uses TRBV20-1 and TRBJ2-3, with 13 bases lining up with TRBD2. Germline-derived CDR1 and CDR2 are DFQATT and SNEGSKA (reference sequence). This CDR3 has 14 residues. V shed 7 bases, J shed 4 bases, and the junction held 5 bases outside the gene matches. The CDR3 loop reads CSVWTSGRSDTQYF. The DNA for the CDR3 is TGCAGTGTTTGGACTAGCGGGAGATCAGATACGCAGTATTTT.

This clonotype has more than one count but fewer than ten. The genes are TRBV12-3 or TRBV12-4 and TRBJ1-3; TRBD1 might be the D (5 bases). This CDR3 is built from 20 residues. V dropped 0 bases and J dropped 0 bases, with 21 bases sitting between them. The CDR3 DNA reads TGTGCCAGCAGTTTAGCCTGGGAGTGGGGCAGGCCGAGCTCTGGAAACACCATATATTTT. Translating it yields CASSLAWEWGRPSSGNTIYF.

The sample holds a few counts of this clonotype. The gene calls are TRBV4-2 and TRBJ1-2; D is unclear. CDR3 length: 15 amino acids. V gave up 1 base and J gave up 5 bases, with 14 bases separating them. CDR1 and CDR2 from the germline V gene are LGHNA and YNFKEQ. CDR3 amino acids: CASSQAGPTRYGYTF. Written as DNA, the CDR3 is TGTGCCAGCAGCCAAGCGGGCCCCACTAGGTATGGCTACACCTTC.

This clonotype was picked up many times. The J gene is TRBJ1-5, the V gene TRBV20-1; no reliable D call. Germline V gives CDR1 DFQATT, CDR2 SNEGSKA (reference sequence). Trimming removed 0 bases at V and 0 bases at J, with 9 bases between. This CDR3 comprises 15 residues. CDR3 DNA sequence: TGCAGTGCTAGAGACAGACGCCTTAGCAATCAGCCCCAGCATTTT. Translating it yields CSARDRRLSNQPQHF.

This clonotype was counted only a few times. The V call is TRBV11-1, the J call TRBJ1-3; unclear D gene. The V gene's germline CDR1 is SGHAT and CDR2 FQDESV (reference sequence). V was pared by 5 bases and J by 0 bases, with 20 bases between. The CDR3 consists of 18 residues. CDR3 coding DNA: TGTGCCAGCAGCCGGAGCGGTGGGGTGGCAAACTCTGGAAACACCATATATTTT. The encoded protein is CASSRSGGVANSGNTIYF. The full variable domain, in which reference TRBV11-1 and TRBJ1-3 provide the parts outside the CDR3, is EAEVAQSPRYKITEKSQAVAFWCDPISGHATLYWYRQILGQGPELLVQFQDESVVDDSQLPKDRFSAERLKGVDSTLKIQPAELGDSAMYLCASSRSGGVANSGNTIYFGEGSWLTVV.

In its sample, this clonotype was seen once. A much larger clone lies one base from this, so it may be a read error. The chain uses TRBV11-1 and TRBJ2-1; 12 bases agree with TRBD1. Germline values: CDR1 SGHAT, CDR2 FQDESV (reference sequence). The CDR3 contains 15 residues. Trimming cost V 7 bases and J 7 bases; bases outside gene matches: 8. DNA of the CDR3: TGTGCCAGCACCCTAGGGACAGGGGGCTCGAATGAGCAGTTCTTC. Protein: CASTLGTGGSNEQFF.

Many counts were recorded for this clonotype. The chain links TRBV6-1 to TRBJ1-2; D not resolved. Germline V gene data show CDR1 as MNHNS and CDR2 as SASEGT. Trimming took 4 bases from V and 8 from J, leaving 5 bases between them. CDR3 length: 10 amino acids. CDR3 in DNA: TGTGCCAGCAGTGTTCCCGGCTACACCTTC. This sequence encodes CASSVPGYTF.

CDR3 region: CASSFFLDTEAFF. CDR3 nucleotides: TGTGCCAGCAGTTTTTTCTTGGACACTGAAGCTTTCTTT. The chain recombines TRBV12-3 or TRBV12-4 with TRBJ1-1; D not certain. V was shortened by 3 bases and J by 3 bases, with 8 bases between the two germline ends. CDR3 size: 13 residues.